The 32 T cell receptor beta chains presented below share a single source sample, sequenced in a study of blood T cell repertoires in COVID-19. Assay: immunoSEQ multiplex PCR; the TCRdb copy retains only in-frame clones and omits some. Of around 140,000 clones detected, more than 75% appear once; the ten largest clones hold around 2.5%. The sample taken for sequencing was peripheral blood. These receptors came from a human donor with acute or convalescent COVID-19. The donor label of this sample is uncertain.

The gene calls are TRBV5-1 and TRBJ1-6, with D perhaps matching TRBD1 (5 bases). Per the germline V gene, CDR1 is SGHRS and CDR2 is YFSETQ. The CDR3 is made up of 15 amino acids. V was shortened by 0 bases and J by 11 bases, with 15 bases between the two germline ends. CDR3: CASSLGSGPDTPLHF. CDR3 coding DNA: TGCGCCAGCAGCTTGGGGTCAGGGCCCGATACACCCCTCCACTTT.

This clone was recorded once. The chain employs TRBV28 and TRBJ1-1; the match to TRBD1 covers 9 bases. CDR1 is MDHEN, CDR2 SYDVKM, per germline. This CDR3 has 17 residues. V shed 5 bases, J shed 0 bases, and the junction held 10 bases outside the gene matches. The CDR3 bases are TGTGCCAGCAGTCCAGGGACAGGGCTCCCCCTGAACACTGAAGCTTTCTTT. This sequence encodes CASSPGTGLPLNTEAFF.

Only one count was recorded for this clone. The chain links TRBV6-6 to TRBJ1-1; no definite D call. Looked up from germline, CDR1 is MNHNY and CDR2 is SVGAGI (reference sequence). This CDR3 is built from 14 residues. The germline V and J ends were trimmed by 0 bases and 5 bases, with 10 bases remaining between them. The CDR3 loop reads CASSYSSGSTEAFF. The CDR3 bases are TGTGCCAGCAGTTACTCATCGGGGTCTACTGAAGCTTTCTTT.

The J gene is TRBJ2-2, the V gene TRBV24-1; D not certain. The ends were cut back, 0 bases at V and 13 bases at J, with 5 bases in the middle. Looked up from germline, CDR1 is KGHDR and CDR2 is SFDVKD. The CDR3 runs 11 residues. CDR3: CATSDLTGLFF. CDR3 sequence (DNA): TGTGCCACCAGTGATTTGACGGGGCTGTTTTTT.

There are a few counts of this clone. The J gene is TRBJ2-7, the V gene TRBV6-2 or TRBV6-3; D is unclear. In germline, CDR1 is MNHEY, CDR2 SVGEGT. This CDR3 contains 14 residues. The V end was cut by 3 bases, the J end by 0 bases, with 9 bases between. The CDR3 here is CASSYWLTSYEQYF. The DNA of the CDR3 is TGTGCCAGCAGTTATTGGCTCACCTCCTACGAGCAGTACTTC.

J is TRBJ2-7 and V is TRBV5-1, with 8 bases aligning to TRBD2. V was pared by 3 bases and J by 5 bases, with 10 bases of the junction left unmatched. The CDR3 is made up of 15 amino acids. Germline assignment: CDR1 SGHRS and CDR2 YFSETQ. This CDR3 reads CASSSAGTRLNEQYF. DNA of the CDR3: TGCGCCAGCAGCTCCGCCGGGACTAGGTTGAACGAGCAGTACTTC.

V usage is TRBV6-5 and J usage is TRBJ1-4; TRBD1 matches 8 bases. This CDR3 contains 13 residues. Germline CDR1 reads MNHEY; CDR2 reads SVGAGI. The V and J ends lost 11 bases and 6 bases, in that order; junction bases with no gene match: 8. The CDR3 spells CAVEDRVDEKLFF. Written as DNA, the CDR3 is TGTGCCGTCGAGGACAGGGTGGATGAAAAACTGTTTTTT.

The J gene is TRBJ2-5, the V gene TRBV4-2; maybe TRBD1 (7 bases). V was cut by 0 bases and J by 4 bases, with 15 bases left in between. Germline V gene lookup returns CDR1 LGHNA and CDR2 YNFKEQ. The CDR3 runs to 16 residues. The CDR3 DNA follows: TGTGCCAGCAGCCAAGATAGGACAGGAGGGTTAGAGACCCAGTACTTC. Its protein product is CASSQDRTGGLETQYF.

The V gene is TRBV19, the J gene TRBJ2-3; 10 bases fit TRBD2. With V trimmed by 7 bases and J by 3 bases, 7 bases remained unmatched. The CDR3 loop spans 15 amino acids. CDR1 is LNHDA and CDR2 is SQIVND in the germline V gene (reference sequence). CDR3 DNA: TGTGCCAGTACATGGGCTAGCGGGAGTACAGATACGCAGTATTTT. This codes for CASTWASGSTDTQYF.

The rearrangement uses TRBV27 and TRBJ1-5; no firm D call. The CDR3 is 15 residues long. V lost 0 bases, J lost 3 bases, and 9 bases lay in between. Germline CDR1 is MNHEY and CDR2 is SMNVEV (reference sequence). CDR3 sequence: CASSLSRADNQPQHF. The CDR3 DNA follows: TGTGCCAGCAGTTTATCGAGGGCAGACAATCAGCCCCAGCATTTT.

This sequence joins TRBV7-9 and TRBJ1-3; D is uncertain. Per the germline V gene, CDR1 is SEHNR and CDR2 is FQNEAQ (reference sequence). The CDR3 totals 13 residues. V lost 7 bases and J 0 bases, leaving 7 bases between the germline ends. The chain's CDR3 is CASMIGSGNTIYF. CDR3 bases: TGTGCCAGCATGATCGGCTCTGGAAACACCATATATTTT.

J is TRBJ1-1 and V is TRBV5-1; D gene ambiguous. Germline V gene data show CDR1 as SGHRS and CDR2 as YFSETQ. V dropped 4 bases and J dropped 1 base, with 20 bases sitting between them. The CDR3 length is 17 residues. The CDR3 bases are TGCGCCAGCAGCCGCGGCGGTAGCCCTGCCACGAACACTGAAGCTTTCTTT. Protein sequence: CASSRGGSPATNTEAFF.

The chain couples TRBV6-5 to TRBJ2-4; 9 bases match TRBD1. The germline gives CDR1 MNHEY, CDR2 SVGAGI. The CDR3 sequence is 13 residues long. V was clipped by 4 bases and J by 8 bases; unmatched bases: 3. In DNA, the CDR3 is TGTGCCAGCAGTTCGACAGGGGGGCACATTCAGTACTTC. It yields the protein CASSSTGGHIQYF.

CDR3 protein: CASNQSQGPQETQYF. Here the CDR3 DNA reads TGTGCCAGCAATCAATCACAGGGTCCCCAAGAGACCCAGTACTTC. The chain joins TRBV28 to TRBJ2-5; D perhaps matches TRBD1 (6 bases). The germline CDR1 and CDR2 sequences are MDHEN and SYDVKM. The CDR3 is 15 residues long. Trimming shortened V by 7 bases and J by 1 base, and 16 bases separated the two germline ends.

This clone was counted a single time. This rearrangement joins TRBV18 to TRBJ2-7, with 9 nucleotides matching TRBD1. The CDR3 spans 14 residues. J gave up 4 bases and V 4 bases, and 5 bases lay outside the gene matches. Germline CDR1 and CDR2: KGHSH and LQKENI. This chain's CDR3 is CASSLGTGLYEQYF. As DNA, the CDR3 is TGTGCCAGCTCACTCGGGACAGGGTTATACGAGCAGTACTTC.

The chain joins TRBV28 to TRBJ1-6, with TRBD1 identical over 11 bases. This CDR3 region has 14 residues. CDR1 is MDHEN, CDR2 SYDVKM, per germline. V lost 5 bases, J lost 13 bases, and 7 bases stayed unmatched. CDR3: CASSGGTGGAPLHF. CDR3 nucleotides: TGTGCCAGCAGTGGGGGGACAGGGGGGGCTCCCCTCCACTTT.

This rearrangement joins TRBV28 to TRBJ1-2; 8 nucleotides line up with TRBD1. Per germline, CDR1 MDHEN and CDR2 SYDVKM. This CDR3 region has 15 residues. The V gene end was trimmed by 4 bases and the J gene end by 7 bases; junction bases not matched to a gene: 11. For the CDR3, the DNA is TGTGCCAGCAGTTCCACGACAGGGGACTTCGGTGGCTACACCTTC. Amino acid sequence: CASSSTTGDFGGYTF.

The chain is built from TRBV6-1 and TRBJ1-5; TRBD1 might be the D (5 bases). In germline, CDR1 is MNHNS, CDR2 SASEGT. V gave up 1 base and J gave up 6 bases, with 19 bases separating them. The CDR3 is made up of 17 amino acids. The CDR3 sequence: CASSEVVHIGGGQPQHF. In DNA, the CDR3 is TGTGCCAGCAGTGAAGTGGTTCACATTGGGGGAGGTCAGCCCCAGCATTTT.

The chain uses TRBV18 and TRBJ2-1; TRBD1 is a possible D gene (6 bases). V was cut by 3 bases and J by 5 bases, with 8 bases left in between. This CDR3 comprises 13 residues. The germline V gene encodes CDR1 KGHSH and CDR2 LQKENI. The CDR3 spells CASSPQGNNEQFF. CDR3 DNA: TGTGCCAGCTCACCGCAGGGGAACAATGAGCAGTTCTTC.

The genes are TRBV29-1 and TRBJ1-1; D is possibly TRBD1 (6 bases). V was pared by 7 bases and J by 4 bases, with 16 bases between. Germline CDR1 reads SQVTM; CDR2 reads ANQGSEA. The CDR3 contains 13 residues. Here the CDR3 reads CSGLPQGGTEAFF. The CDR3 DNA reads TGCAGCGGACTCCCACAGGGTGGCACTGAAGCTTTCTTT.

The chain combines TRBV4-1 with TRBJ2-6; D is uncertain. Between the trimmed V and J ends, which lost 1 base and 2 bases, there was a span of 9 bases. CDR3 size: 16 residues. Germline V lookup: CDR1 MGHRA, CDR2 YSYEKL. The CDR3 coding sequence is TGCGCCAGCAGCCAAGGTAATCGGGCTGGGGCCAACGTCCTGACTTTC. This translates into CASSQGNRAGANVLTF.

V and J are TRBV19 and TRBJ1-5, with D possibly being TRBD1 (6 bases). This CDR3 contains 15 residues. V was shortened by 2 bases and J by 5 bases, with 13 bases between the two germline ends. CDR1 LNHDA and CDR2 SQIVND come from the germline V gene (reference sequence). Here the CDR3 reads CASSIRGGGDQPQHF. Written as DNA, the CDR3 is TGTGCCAGTAGTATAAGGGGAGGGGGGGATCAGCCCCAGCATTTT.

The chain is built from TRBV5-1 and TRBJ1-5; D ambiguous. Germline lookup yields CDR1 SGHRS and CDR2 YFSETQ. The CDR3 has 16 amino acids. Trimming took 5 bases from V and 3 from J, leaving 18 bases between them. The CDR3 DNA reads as TGCGCCAGCAGTAGTGAACCGGGTTTTCCCAATCAGCCCCAGCATTTT. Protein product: CASSSEPGFPNQPQHF.

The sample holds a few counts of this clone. The CDR3 DNA is TGTGCCAGCTCAACTAGCGGGGTCGGGGATACGCAGTATTTT. Its protein is CASSTSGVGDTQYF. The V and J genes are TRBV18 and TRBJ2-3, with 10 bases that match TRBD2. CDR1 KGHSH and CDR2 LQKENI come from the germline V gene. After removal of 5 bases from V and 6 bases from J, the junction contained 5 bases not matched to a gene. The CDR3 is 14 amino acids.

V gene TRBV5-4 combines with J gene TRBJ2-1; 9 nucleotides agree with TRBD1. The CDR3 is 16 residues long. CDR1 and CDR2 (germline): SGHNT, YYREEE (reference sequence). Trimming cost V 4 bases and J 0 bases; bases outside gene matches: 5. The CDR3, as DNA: TGTGCCAGCAGCCCAGGGACAGGGCTCTCCTACAATGAGCAGTTCTTC. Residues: CASSPGTGLSYNEQFF.

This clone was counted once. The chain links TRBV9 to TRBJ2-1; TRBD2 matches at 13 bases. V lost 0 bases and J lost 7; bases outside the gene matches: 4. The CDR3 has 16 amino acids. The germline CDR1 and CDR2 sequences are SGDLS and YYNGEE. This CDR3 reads CASSVAGTSGMNEQFF. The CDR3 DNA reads TGTGCCAGCAGCGTAGCTGGGACTAGCGGGATGAATGAGCAGTTCTTC.

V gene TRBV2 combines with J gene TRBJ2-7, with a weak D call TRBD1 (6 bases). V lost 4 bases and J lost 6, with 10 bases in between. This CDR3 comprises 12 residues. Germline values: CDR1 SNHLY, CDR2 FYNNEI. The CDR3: CASSGTVGEQYV. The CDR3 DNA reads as TGTGCCAGCAGTGGGACAGTCGGCGAGCAGTACGTC.

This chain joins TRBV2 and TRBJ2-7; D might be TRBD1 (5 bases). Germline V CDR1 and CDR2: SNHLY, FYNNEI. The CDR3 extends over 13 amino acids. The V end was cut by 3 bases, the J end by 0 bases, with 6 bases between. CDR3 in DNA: TGTGCCAGCAGTGACGACAGCTCCTACGAGCAGTACTTC. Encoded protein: CASSDDSSYEQYF.

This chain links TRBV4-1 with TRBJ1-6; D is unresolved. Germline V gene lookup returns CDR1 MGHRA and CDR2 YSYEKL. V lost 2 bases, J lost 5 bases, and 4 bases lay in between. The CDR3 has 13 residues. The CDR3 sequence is CASSQLHNSPLHF. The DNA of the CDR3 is TGCGCCAGCAGCCAACTCCATAATTCACCCCTCCACTTT.

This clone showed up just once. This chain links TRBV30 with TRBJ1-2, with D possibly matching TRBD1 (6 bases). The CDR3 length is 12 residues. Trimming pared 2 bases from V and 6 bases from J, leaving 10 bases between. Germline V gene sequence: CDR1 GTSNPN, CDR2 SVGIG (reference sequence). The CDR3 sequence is CAWSRKGDGYTF. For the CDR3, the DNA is TGTGCCTGGAGTAGGAAGGGGGATGGCTACACCTTC.

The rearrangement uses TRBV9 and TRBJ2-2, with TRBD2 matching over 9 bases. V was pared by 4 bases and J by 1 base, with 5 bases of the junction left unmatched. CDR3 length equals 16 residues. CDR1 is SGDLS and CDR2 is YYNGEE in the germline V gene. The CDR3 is CASSPPRGGNTGELFF. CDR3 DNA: TGTGCCAGCAGCCCCCCGCGGGGGGGGAACACCGGGGAGCTGTTTTTT.

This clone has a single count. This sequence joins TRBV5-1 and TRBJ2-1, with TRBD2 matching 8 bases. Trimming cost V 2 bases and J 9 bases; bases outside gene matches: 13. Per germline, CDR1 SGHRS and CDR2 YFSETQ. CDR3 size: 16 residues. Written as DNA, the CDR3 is TGCGCCAGCAGCTTCGGGGGGGCTGGCCAGATCGGTGAGCAGTTCTTC. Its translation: CASSFGGAGQIGEQFF.